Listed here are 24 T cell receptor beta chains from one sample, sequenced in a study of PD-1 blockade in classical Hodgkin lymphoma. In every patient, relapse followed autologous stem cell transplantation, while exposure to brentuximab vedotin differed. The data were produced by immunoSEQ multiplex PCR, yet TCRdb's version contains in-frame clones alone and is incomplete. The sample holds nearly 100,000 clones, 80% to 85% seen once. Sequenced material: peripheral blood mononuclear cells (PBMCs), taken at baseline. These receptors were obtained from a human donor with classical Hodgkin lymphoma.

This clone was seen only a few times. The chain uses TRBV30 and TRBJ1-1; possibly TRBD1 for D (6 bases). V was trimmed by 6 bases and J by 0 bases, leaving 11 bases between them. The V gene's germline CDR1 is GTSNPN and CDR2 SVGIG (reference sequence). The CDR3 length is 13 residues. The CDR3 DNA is TGTGCCTGCTCAAGACAGGTGAACACTGAAGCTTTCTTT. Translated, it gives CACSRQVNTEAFF. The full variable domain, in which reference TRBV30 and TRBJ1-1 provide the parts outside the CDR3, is SQTIHQWPATLVQPVGSPLSLECTVEGTSNPNLYWYRQAAGRGLQLLFYSVGIGQISSEVPQNLSASRPQDRQFILSSKKLLLSDSGFYLCACSRQVNTEAFFGQGTRLTVV.

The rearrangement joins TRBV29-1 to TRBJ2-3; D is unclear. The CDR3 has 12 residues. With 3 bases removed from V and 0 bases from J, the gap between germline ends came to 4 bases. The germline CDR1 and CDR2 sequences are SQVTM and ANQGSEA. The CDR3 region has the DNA TGCAGCGTTGAGCGGAGCACAGATACGCAGTATTTT. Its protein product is CSVERSTDTQYF.

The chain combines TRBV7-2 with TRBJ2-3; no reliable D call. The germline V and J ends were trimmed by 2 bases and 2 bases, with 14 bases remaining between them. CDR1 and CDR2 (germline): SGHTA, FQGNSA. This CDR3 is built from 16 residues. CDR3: CASSLKGLAHTDTQYF. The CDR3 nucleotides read TGTGCCAGCAGCTTAAAGGGTCTGGCCCACACAGATACGCAGTATTTT.

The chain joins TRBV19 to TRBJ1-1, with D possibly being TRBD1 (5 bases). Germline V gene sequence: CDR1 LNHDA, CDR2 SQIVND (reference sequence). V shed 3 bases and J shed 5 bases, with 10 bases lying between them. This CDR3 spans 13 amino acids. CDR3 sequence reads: CASSILRGTEAFF. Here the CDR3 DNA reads TGTGCCAGTAGTATTTTAAGGGGTACTGAAGCTTTCTTT.

Here the CDR3 DNA reads TGTGCCAGCTCACCCTTAGGTGGGAGTAGGACCGGGGAGCTGTTTTTT. Translation gives CASSPLGGSRTGELFF. The J gene is TRBJ2-2, the V gene TRBV18; TRBD2 is a possible D gene (5 bases). The germline CDR1 and CDR2 sequences are KGHSH and LQKENI. There are 16 residues in the CDR3. V was shortened by 3 bases and J by 5 bases, with 16 bases between the two germline ends.

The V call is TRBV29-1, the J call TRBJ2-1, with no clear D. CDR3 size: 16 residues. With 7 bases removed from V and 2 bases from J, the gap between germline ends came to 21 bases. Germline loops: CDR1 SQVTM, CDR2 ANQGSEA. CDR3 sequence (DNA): TGCAGCGCCCTTCCCCAGGCGGCCAGCGCCTACAATGAGCAGTTCTTC. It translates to CSALPQAASAYNEQFF.

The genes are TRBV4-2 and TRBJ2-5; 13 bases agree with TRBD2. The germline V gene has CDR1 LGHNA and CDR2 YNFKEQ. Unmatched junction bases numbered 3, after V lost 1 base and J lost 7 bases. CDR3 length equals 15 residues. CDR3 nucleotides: TGTGCCAGCAGCCAAGGGACTAGCGGGAGTGGGACCCAGTACTTC. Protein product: CASSQGTSGSGTQYF.

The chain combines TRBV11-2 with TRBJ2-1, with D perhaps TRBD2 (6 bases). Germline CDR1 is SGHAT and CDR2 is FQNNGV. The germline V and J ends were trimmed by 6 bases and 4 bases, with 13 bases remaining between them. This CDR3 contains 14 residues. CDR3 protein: CASRVTRGYNEQFF. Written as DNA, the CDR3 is TGTGCCAGCAGAGTGACTAGGGGTTACAATGAGCAGTTCTTC.

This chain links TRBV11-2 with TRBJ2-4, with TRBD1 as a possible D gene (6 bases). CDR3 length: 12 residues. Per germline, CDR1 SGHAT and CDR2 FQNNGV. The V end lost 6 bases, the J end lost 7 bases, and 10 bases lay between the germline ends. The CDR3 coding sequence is TGTGCCAGCAGTATTACAGGGAACATTCAGTACTTC. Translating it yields CASSITGNIQYF.

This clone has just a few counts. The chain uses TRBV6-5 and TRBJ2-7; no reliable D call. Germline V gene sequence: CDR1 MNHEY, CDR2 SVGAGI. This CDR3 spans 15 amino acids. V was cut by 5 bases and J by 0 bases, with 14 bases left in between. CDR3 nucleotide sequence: TGTGCCAGCAGTCCGACCGATCTGACCTCCTACGAGCAGTACTTC. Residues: CASSPTDLTSYEQYF.

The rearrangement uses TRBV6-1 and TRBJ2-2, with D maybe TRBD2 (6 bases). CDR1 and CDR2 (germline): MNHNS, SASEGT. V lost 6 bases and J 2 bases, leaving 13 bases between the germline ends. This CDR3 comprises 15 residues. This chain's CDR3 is CASRFGGINTGELFF. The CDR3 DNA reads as TGTGCCAGCAGGTTCGGCGGGATAAACACCGGGGAGCTGTTTTTT.

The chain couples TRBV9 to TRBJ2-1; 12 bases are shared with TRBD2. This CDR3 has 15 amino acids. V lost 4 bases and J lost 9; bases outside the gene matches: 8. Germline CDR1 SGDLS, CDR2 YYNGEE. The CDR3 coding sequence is TGTGCCAGCAGCCCATGGACTAGCGGGGTGGGTGAGCAGTTCTTC. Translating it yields CASSPWTSGVGEQFF.

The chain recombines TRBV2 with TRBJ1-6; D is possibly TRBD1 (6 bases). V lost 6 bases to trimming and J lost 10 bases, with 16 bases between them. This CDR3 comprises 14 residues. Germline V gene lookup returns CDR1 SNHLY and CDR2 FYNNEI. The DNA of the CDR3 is TGTGCCAGCAGCCGGGACATAGCCTGGTCACCCCTCCACTTT. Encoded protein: CASSRDIAWSPLHF.

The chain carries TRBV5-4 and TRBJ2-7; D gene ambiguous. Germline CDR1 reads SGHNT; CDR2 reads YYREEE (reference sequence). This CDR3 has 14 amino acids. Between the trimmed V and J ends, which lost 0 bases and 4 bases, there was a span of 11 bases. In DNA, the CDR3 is TGTGCCAGCAGCTTGGCAGGCGACCTATACGAGCAGTACTTC. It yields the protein CASSLAGDLYEQYF. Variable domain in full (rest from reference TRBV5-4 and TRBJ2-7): ETGVTQSPTHLIKTRGQQVTLRCSSQSGHNTVSWYQQALGQGPQFIFQYYREEENGRGNFPPRFSGLQFPNYSSELNVNALELDDSALYLCASSLAGDLYEQYFGPGTRLTVT.

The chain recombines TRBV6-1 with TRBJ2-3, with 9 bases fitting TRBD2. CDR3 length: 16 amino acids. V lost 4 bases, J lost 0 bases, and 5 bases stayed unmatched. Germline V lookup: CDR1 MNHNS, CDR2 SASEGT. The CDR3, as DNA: TGTGCCAGCAGTGCTAGCGGGGCCACTAGCACAGATACGCAGTATTTT. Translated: CASSASGATSTDTQYF.

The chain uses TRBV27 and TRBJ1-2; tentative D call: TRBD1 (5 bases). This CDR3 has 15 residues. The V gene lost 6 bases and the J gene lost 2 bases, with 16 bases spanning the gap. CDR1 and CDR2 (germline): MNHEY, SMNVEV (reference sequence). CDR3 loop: CASRRGVVGNYGYTF. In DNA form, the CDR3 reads TGTGCCAGCAGACGAGGGGTCGTAGGCAACTATGGCTACACCTTC.

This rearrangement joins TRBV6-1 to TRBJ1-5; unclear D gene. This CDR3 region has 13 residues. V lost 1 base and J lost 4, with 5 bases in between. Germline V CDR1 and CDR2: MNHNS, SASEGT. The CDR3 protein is CASSEGPNQPQHF. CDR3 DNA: TGTGCCAGCAGTGAAGGGCCAAATCAGCCCCAGCATTTT.

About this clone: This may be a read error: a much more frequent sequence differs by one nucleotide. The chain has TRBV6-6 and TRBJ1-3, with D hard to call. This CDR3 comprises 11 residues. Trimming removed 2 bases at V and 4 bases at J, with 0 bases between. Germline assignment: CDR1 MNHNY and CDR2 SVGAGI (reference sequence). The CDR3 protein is CASSYGNTIYF. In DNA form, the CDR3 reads TGTGCCAGCAGTTACGGAAACACCATATATTTT.

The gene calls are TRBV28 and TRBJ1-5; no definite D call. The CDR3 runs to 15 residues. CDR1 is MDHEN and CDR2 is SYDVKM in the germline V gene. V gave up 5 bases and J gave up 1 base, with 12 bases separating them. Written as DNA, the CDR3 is TGTGCCAGCAGTGAGAAAGGCTCGAGCAATCAGCCCCAGCATTTT. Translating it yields CASSEKGSSNQPQHF.

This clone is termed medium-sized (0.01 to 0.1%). Written as DNA, the CDR3 is TGTGCCAGCAGCTCTACCGGACAGGGGTCTGGCTCTGAGCAGTTCTTC. This gives the protein CASSSTGQGSGSEQFF. J is TRBJ2-1 and V is TRBV13, with 9 bases matching TRBD1. Losses at the gene ends were 4 bases for V and 9 bases for J; bases not matched to a gene: 13. The germline V gene encodes CDR1 PRHDT and CDR2 FYEKMQ (reference sequence). The CDR3 runs 16 residues.

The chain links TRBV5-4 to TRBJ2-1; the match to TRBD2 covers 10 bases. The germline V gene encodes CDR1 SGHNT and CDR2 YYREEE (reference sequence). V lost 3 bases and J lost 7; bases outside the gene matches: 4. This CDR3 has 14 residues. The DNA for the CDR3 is TGTGCCAGCAGCTACCTAGCGGGAGCAAATGAGCAGTTCTTC. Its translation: CASSYLAGANEQFF.

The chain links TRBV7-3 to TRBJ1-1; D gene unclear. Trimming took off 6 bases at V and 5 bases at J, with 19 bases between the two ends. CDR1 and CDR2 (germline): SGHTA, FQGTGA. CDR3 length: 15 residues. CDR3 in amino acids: CASRLDGRWDTEAFF. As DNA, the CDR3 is TGTGCCAGCAGGCTCGATGGGAGATGGGATACTGAAGCTTTCTTT.

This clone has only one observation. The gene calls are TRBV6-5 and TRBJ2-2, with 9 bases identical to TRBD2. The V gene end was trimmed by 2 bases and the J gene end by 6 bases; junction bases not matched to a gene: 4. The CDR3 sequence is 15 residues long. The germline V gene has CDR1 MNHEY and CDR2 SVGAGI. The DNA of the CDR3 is TGTGCCAGCAGTTACGAGGCGGGAGGGCCCGGGGAGCTGTTTTTT. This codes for CASSYEAGGPGELFF.

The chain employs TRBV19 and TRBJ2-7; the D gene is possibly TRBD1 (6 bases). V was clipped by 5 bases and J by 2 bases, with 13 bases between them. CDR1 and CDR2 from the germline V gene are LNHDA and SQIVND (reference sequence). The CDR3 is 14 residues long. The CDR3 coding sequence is TGTGCCAGTAGTCACCCAGGGGCGGCCTACGAGCAGTACTTC. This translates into CASSHPGAAYEQYF.